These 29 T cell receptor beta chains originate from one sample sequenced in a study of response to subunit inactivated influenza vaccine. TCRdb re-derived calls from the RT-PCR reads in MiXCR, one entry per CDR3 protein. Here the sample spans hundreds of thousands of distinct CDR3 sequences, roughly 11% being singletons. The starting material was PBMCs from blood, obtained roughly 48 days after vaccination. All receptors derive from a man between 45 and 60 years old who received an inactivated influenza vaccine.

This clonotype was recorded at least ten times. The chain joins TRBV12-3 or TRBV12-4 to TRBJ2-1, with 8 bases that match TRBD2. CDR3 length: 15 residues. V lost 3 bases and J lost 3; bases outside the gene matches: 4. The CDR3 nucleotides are TGTGCCAGCAGTTTCACTAGCGGACTCTACAATGAGCAGTTCTTC. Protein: CASSFTSGLYNEQFF.

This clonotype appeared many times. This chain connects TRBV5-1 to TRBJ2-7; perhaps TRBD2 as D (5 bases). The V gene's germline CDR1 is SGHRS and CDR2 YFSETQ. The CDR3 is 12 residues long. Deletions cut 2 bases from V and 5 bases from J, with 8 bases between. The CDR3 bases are TGCGCCAGCAGCTTAACTAGTGACGAGCAGTACTTC. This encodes CASSLTSDEQYF. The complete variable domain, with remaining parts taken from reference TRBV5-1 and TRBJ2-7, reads KAGVTQTPRYLIKTRGQQVTLSCSPISGHRSVSWYQQTPGQGLQFLFEYFSETQRNKGNFPGRFSGRQFSNSRSEMNVSTLELGDSALYLCASSLTSDEQYFGPGTRLTVT.

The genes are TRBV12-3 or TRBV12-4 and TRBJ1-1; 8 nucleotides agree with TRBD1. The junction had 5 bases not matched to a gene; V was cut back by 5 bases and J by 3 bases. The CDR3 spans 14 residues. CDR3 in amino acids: CASSRTGGYTEAFF. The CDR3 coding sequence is TGTGCCAGCAGTCGCACAGGGGGGTACACTGAAGCTTTCTTT.

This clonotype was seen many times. The CDR3 DNA reads as TGTGCCAGCAGCTCCCGGCCAGCGTTAGAAGAGACCCAGTACTTC. Amino acids: CASSSRPALEETQYF. The V gene is TRBV11-2, the J gene TRBJ2-5; unclear D gene. The CDR3 has 15 residues. Germline assignment: CDR1 SGHAT and CDR2 FQNNGV. V was trimmed by 4 bases and J by 3 bases, leaving 15 bases between them.

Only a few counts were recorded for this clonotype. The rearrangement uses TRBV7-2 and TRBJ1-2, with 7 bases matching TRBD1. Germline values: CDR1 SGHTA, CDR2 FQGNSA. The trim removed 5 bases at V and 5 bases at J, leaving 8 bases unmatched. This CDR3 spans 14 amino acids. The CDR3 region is CASSQGTAPYGYTF. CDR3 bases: TGTGCCAGCAGCCAAGGGACAGCTCCGTATGGCTACACCTTC.

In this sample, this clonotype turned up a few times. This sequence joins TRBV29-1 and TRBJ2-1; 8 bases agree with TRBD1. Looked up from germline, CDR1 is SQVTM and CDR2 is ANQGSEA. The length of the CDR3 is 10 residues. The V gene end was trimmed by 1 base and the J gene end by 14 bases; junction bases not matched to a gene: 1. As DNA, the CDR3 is TGCAGCGTTGAAGGACAGGGGAAGTTCTTC. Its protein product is CSVEGQGKFF.

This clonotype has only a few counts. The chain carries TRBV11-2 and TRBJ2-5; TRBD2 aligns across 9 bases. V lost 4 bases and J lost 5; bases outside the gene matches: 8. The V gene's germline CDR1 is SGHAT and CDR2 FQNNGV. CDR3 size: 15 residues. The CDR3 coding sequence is TGTGCCAGCAGCTCTGAGCGGGAGGCCCTGGAGACCCAGTACTTC. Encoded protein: CASSSEREALETQYF.

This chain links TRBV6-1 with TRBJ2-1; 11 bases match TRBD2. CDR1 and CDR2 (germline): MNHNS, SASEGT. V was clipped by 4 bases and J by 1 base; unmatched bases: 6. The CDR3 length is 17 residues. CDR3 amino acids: CASSGRGLADSYNEQFF. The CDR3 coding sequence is TGTGCCAGCAGTGGCAGGGGACTAGCGGATTCCTACAATGAGCAGTTCTTC.

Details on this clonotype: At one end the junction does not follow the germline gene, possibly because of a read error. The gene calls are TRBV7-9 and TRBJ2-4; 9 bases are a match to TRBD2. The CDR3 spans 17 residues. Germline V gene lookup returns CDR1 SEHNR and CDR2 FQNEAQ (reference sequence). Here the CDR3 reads CAGSLASGNLVKNIQYF. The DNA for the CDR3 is TGTGCCGGCAGCTTAGCTAGCGGGAACCTTGTCAAAAACATTCAGTACTTC.

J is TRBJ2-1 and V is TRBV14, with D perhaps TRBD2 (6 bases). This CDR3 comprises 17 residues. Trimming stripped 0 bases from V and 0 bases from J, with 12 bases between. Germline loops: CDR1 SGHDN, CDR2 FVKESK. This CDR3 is CASSQDRGMTSYNEQFF. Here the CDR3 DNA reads TGTGCCAGCAGCCAAGATCGGGGGATGACCTCCTACAATGAGCAGTTCTTC.

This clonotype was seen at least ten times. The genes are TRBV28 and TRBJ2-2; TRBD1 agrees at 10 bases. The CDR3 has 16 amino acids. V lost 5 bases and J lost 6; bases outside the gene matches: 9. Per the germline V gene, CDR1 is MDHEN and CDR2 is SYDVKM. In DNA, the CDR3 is TGTGCCAGCAGTCCATGGGGACAGGGGCCAGCCGGGGAGCTGTTTTTT. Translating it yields CASSPWGQGPAGELFF.

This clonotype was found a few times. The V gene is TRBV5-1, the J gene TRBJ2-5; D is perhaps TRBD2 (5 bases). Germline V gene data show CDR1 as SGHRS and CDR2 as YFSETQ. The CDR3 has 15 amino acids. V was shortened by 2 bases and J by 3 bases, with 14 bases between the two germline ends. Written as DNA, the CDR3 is TGCGCCAGCAGCTTAAGAGGGTACCGGGAAGAGACCCAGTACTTC. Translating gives CASSLRGYREETQYF.

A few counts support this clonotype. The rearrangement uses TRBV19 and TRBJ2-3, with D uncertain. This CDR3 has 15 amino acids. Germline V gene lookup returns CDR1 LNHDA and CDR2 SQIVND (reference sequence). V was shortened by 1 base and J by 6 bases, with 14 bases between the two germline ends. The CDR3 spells CASSIGGGSADTQYF. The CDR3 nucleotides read TGTGCCAGTAGTATAGGAGGTGGGTCAGCGGATACGCAGTATTTT. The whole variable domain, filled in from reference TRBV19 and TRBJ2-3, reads DGGITQSPKYLFRKEGQNVTLSCEQNLNHDAMYWYRQDPGQGLRLIYYSQIVNDFQKGDIAEGYSVSREKKESFPLTVTSAQKNPTAFYLCASSIGGGSADTQYFGPGTRLTVL.

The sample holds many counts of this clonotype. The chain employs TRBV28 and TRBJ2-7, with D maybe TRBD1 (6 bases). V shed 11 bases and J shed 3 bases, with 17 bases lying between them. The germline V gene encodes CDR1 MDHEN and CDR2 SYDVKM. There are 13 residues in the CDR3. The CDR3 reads CAVHRDNLYEQYF. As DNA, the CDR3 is TGTGCCGTGCATCGGGACAACCTCTACGAGCAGTACTTC. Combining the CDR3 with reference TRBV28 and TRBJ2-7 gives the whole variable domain DVKVTQSSRYLVKRTGEKVFLECVQDMDHENMFWYRQDPGLGLRLIYFSYDVKMKEKGDIPEGYSVSREKKERFSLILESASTNQTSMYLCAVHRDNLYEQYFGPGTRLTVT.

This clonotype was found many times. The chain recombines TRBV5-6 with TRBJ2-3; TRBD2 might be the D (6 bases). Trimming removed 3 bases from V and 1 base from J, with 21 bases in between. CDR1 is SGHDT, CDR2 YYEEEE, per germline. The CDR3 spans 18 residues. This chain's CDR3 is CASSYRWGVSSGTDTQYF. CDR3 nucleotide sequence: TGTGCCAGCAGCTATCGGTGGGGGGTGAGTTCCGGCACAGATACGCAGTATTTT.

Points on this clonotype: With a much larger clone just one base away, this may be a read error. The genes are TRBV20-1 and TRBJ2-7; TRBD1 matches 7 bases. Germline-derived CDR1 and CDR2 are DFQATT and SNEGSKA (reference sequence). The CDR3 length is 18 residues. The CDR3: CRARDTPGQILFTHSPPF. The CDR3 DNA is TGCAGAGCTAGAGACACTCCGGGACAGATACTATTTACCCATTCGCCGCCTTTC.

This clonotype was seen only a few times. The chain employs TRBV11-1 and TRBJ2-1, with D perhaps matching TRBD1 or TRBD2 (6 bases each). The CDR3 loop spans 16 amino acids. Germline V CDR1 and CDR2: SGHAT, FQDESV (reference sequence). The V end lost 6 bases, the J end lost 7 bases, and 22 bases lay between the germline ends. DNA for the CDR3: TGTGCCAGCAGTTCGGGGGCAGGGGACATTAGGAATGAGCAGTTCTTC. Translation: CASSSGAGDIRNEQFF.

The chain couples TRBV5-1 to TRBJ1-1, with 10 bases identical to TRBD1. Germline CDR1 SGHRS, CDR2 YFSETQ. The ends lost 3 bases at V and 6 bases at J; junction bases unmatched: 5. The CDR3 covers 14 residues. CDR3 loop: CASSSGTGVAEAFF. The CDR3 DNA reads TGCGCCAGCAGCTCCGGGACAGGGGTGGCTGAAGCTTTCTTT.

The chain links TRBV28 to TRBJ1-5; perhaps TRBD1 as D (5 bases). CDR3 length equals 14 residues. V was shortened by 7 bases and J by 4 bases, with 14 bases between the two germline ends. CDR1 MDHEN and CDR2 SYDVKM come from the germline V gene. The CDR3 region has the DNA TGTGCCAGCATCAAGGGACGGAGGAATCAGCCCCAGCATTTT. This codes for CASIKGRRNQPQHF.

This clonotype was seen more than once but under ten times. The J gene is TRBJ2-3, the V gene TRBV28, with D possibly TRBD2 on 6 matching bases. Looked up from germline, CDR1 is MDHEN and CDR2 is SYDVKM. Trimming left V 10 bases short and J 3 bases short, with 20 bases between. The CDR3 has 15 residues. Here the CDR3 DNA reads TGTGCCATCACCCGGGCCGGGAGCGTTACAGATACGCAGTATTTT. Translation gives CAITRAGSVTDTQYF.

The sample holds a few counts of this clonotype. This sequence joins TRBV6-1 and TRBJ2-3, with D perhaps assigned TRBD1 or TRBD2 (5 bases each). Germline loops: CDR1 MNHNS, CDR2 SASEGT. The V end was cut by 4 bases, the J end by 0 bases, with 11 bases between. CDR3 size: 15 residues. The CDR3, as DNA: TGTGCCAGCAGTGGAGGGGACCCTAGCACAGATACGCAGTATTTT. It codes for CASSGGDPSTDTQYF.

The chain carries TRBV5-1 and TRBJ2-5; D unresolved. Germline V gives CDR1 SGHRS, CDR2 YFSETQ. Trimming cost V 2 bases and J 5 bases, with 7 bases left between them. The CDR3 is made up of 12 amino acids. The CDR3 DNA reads TGCGCCAGCAGCTTCGAAGGGGAGACCCAGTACTTC. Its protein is CASSFEGETQYF.

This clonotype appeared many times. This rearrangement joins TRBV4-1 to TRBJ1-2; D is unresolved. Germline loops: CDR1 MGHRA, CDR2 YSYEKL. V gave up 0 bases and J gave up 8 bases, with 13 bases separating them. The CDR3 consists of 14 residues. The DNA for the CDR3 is TGCGCCAGCAGCCAAGATTGGGTAGCGAGGGGCTACACCTTC. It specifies CASSQDWVARGYTF.

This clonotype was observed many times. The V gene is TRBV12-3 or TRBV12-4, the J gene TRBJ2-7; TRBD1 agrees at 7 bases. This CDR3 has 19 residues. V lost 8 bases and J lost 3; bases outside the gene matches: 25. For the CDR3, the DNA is TGTGCCAGCGCGTCCTCTCCCCCCAGGGGGAGCTCTGAGTGCTACGAGCAGTACTTC. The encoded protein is CASASSPPRGSSECYEQYF.

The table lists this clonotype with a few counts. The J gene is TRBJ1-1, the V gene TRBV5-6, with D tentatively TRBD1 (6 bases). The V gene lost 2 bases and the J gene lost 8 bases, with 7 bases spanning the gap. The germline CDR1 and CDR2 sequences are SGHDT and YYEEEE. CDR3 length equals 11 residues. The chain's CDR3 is CASSFDREAFF. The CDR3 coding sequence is TGTGCCAGCAGCTTCGACAGGGAAGCTTTCTTT. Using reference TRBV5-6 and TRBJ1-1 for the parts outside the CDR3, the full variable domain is DAGVTQSPTHLIKTRGQQVTLRCSPKSGHDTVSWYQQALGQGPQFIFQYYEEEERQRGNFPDRFSGHQFPNYSSELNVNALLLGDSALYLCASSFDREAFFGQGTRLTVV.

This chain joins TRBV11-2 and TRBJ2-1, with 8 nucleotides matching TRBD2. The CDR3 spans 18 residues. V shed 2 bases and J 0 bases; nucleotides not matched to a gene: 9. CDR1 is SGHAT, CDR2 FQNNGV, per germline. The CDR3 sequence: CASSLWGAGGSSYNEQFF. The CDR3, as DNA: TGTGCCAGCAGCTTATGGGGGGCGGGGGGCAGCTCCTACAATGAGCAGTTCTTC. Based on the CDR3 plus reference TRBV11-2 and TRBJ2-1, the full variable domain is EAGVAQSPRYKIIEKRQSVAFWCNPISGHATLYWYQQILGQGPKLLIQFQNNGVVDDSQLPKDRFSAERLKGVDSTLKIQPAKLEDSAVYLCASSLWGAGGSSYNEQFFGPGTRLTVL.

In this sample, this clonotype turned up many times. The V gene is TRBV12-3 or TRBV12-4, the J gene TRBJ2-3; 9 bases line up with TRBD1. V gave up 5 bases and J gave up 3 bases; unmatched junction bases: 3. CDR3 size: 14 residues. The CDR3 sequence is CASSTGTGTDTQYF. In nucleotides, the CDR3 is TGTGCCAGCAGTACCGGGACAGGGACAGATACGCAGTATTTT.

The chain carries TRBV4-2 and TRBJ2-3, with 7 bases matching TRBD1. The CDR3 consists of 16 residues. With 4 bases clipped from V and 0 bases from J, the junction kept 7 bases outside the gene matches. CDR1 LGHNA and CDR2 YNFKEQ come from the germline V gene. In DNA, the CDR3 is TGTGCCAGCAGCCTTGACAGGGCAACTAGCACAGATACGCAGTATTTT. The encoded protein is CASSLDRATSTDTQYF.

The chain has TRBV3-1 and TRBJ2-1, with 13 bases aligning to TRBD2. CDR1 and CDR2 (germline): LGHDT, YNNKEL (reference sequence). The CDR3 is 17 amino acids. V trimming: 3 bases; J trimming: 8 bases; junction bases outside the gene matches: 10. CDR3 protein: CASSHSYGTSGVDEQFF. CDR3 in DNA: TGTGCCAGCAGCCATTCGTACGGGACTAGCGGGGTCGATGAGCAGTTCTTC.